The 4 T cell receptor beta chains reported below all come from one sample, sequenced in a study of shared clonotypes between healthy human individuals (TCRdb year 2020). Library method: the immunoSEQ multiplex PCR assay. Drawn from immuneACCESS, this table holds only the in-frame rearrangements with V and J called that TCRdb kept. Clones are partly lost; checked studies trace under half to an unresolved V gene and leave the rest unexplained. In all, the sample holds millions of clones, and around 96% of those were seen once. The ten largest clones represent about 1.1% of the sample. For the CD8 naive samples, CD45RO-negative cells were positively selected for CCR7, yielding a CD45RA+CCR7+ population from which TemRA cells were excluded. Sequences were obtained from naive CD8+ T cells sorted from blood. The cell subset or site label of this sample denotes: CD45RA+CCR7+. The receptors come from a young man in good health.

V gene TRBV29-1 combines with J gene TRBJ2-3, with D tentatively TRBD2 (6 bases). The CDR3 runs to 15 residues. Germline assignment: CDR1 SQVTM and CDR2 ANQGSEA. Between the trimmed V and J ends, which lost 4 bases and 1 base, there was a span of 15 bases. CDR3 in amino acids: CSVGLRGGGTDTQYF. CDR3 DNA sequence: TGCAGCGTTGGGTTACGGGGAGGAGGCACAGATACGCAGTATTTT.

Concerning this clone itself: The identical CDR3 is also encoded by other nucleotide sequences in the sample. This chain uses TRBV6-5 with TRBJ1-6; 8 bases are a match to TRBD1. Looked up from germline, CDR1 is MNHEY and CDR2 is SVGAGI. CDR3 length: 14 amino acids. The trim removed 3 bases at V and 7 bases at J, leaving 2 bases unmatched. The CDR3 protein is CASSYGQGNSPLHF. In DNA form, the CDR3 reads TGTGCCAGCAGTTATGGACAGGGCAATTCACCCCTCCACTTT.

The rearrangement links TRBV30 to TRBJ2-5; D is perhaps TRBD1 or TRBD2 (5 bases each). The CDR3 has 13 residues. Germline V gives CDR1 GTSNPN, CDR2 SVGIG (reference sequence). The ends were cut back, 2 bases at V and 5 bases at J, with 12 bases in the middle. CDR3 coding DNA: TGTGCCTGGAGTCGGTCCGAGGGGGAGACCCAGTACTTC. Translation: CAWSRSEGETQYF.

V and J are TRBV11-2 and TRBJ2-7; 9 bases are a match to TRBD1. The CDR3 spans 17 residues. CDR1 and CDR2 (germline): SGHAT, FQNNGV. Trimming removed 0 bases from V and 4 bases from J; junction bases left unmatched: 10. CDR3 sequence reads: CASSLEGGTGIEYEQYF. CDR3 DNA sequence: TGTGCCAGCAGCTTAGAGGGCGGGACAGGGATAGAATACGAGCAGTACTTC.